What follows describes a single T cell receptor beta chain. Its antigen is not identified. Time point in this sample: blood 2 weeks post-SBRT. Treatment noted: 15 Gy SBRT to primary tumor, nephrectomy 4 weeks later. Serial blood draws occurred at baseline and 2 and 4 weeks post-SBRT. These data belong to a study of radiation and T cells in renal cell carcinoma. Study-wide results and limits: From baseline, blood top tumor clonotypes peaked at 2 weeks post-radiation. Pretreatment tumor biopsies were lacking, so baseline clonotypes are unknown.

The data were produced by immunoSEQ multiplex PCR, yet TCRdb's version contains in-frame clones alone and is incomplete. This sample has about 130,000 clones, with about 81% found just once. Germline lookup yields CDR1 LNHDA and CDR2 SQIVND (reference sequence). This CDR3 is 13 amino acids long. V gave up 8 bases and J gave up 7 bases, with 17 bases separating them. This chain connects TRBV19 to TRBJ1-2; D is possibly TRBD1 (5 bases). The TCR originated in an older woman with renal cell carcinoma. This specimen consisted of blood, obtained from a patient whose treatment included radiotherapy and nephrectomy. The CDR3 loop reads CASGPGRNSGYTF. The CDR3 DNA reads TGTGCCAGTGGCCCGGGACGGAATAGTGGCTACACCTTC.